This TCR beta chain was obtained from a study of T cells in Graves' hyperthyroidism and ophthalmopathy. Researchers defined stable Graves' hyperthyroidism as no ophthalmopathy progression within 18 months. The CDR3 regions of TCR beta were amplified from RNA transcripts. Using the HTBI primer set, a first-round RT-PCR was run on the TCR CDR3. TCRdb itself ran the multiplex PCR reads through MiXCR, one entry per CDR3 protein. Here the sample spans 350,000 to 450,000 distinct CDR3 sequences, 11% to 15% being singletons. Study-level points and caveats: By a 13 V-J model, ophthalmopathy was set apart from stable hyperthyroidism.

Points on this clonotype: Antigen unknown.

V was shortened by 3 bases and J by 4 bases, with 18 bases between the two germline ends. Looked up from germline, CDR1 is MNHEY and CDR2 is SVGEGT. There are 16 residues in the CDR3. The gene calls are TRBV6-2 or TRBV6-3 and TRBJ2-5; maybe TRBD1 (5 bases). The source of this sequence is a woman aged 55-69 years with Graves' hyperthyroidism. The sample comprised blood. For the CDR3, the DNA is TGTGCCAGCAGTTATGGGATTCAGGGAATAGGAGAGACCCAGTACTTC. This translates into CASSYGIQGIGETQYF.